This TCR beta chain is from a study of graft-versus-host responses after intestinal transplantation (dated by TCRdb to about 2021). Concerning the study at large: Recipients received multivisceral, liver-intestinal, or isolated intestinal transplants. To identify alloreactive clones, pre-transplant mixed lymphocyte reaction products were sequenced and compared with unstimulated pre-transplant donor and recipient T cells. Donor T cell macrochimerism was defined as a peak of at least 4% donor T cells among recipient peripheral blood mononuclear cells. A cohort of fewer than 25 intestinal transplant recipients, including one retransplant, was enrolled, and 3 patients lacking pretransplant specimens were excluded. Instead of going to the commercial service, samples from a few later patients were sequenced in-house on an Illumina MiSeq and processed with MiXCR. Graft-versus-host and host-versus-graft alloreactive T cell clones were tracked in the graft, circulation and bone marrow after intestinal transplantation using bulk TCR-beta CDR3 sequencing. All recipients received anti-thymocyte globulin induction followed by maintenance tacrolimus and steroids for around three years. Overall study outcomes, separate from this receptor: Early after transplant, peak levels of circulating GvH clones were associated with declines in HvG clones. Patients with donor T cell macrochimerism had high GvH to HvG T cell clonal ratios in their allografts. Conclusions were limited by the relatively low number and heterogeneity of intestinal transplant patients. GvH clones were detected in recipient bone marrow, and some of these GvH clones were observed earlier in ileal mucosa or blood, consistent with an intestinal mucosal origin.

From the cysteine through the phenylalanine, the CDR3 covers 12 amino acids. CDR3 DNA only is kept here, 36 bases in frame from base 1. The V and J ends are trimmed by 4 bases and 4 bases, leaving 7 bases between them. Via the germline V gene, CDR1 is SQVTM and CDR2 ANQGSEA. The table lists this clone with a count of one. The specificity of this receptor is unknown. It has no much larger one-base neighbor in the sample; base qualities were not kept. Blood samples were collected up to 4 times in the first month after transplant and then at least monthly when available. Preparation of the library involved the immunoSEQ multiplex PCR assay. For most patients, high-throughput TCR-beta CDR3 sequencing of genomic DNA was performed by Adaptive Biotechnologies. Processing in the source paper ran as follows. Adaptive's ImmunoSEQ software supplied the TCR sequencing data for about 18 patients, while MiXCR and VDJtools were used to process a few other patients. Because the origin of CDR3 nucleotide sequences shared between donor and recipient could not be assigned, those sequences were removed. Alloreactive clones required at least 2-fold expansion over unstimulated cells and minimum CFSE-low frequency of 0.002% (template counts) or 0.001% (read counts). Clones detected in sequenced pre-transplant spleen, lymph node, or MLR CFSE-low populations of the donor or recipient were defined as mappable. Cumulative frequency of alloreactive clones was calculated as a percentage of all sequences weighted by copy number. The table comes from immuneACCESS by way of TCRdb, which keeps in-frame sequences with V and J called. Part of the clones is missing from these tables; in studies checked, under half for an unresolved V gene and the rest for unknown reasons. The V and J calls and the clone size are those of that table, but D and trimming were determined from the DNA. Present in this sample are approximately 19,000 clones, about four fifths of which were seen just once. Of the sample, about 2.1% is held by the ten largest clones.

The material sequenced was PBMCs, taken 14 days after transplant. This TCR came from a human patient who received an intestinal transplant, so some T cells may come from the graft donor. The sequence links TRBV29-1 to TRBJ1-4; the D segment cannot be called with confidence. The encoded CDR3 is CSVAQSNEKLFF. The nucleotide sequence is TGCAGCGTTGCACAGAGTAATGAAAAACTGTTTTTT. The full variable domain, with segments outside the CDR3 supplied by the reference TRBV29-1 and TRBJ1-4 proteins, appears as SAVISQKPSRDICQRGTSLTIQCQVDSQVTMMFWYRQQPGQSLTLIATANQGSEATYESGFVIDKFPISRPNLTFSTLTVSNMSPEDSSIYLCSVAQSNEKLFFGSGTQLSVL.